Below are 6 T cell receptor beta chains sequenced from a single sample in a study of spatial heterogeneity in lung cancer. Via MiXCR, TCRdb re-called the 5' RACE reads, giving one row per CDR3 protein. The sample carries nearly 4,500 distinct CDR3 sequences, roughly 23% recorded once. Indicated time point: sample taken at primary tumor resection. Unsorted samples of tumor, nontumor lung or frozen PBMC had their whole RNA sequenced. The sample consisted of normal lung tissue next to the tumor, taken at surgery. These receptors were taken from a female donor with early-stage non-small cell lung cancer.

By its share, this clonotype is medium-sized (0.01 to 0.1%). V and J are TRBV6-1 and TRBJ2-3; possible D gene TRBD2, 6 bases. V was shortened by 0 bases and J by 8 bases, with 9 bases between the two germline ends. The germline V gene encodes CDR1 MNHNS and CDR2 SASEGT. This CDR3 has 13 amino acids. The CDR3 DNA reads as TGTGCCAGCAGTGAAGCGCCCGGGGGTACGCAGTATTTT. Translation: CASSEAPGGTQYF.

Relative to its sample, this clonotype is medium-sized. The chain uses TRBV10-3 and TRBJ1-5; no definite D call. The germline gives CDR1 ENHRY, CDR2 SYGVKD. V lost 8 bases to trimming and J lost 2 bases, with 16 bases between them. The CDR3 is 15 residues long. The CDR3 nucleotides are TGTGCCATCGGTCGTGAGGGTGAGGGCAATCAGCCCCAGCATTTT. Its protein is CAIGREGEGNQPQHF.

By proportion, this clonotype is medium-sized. CDR3 in amino acids: CASSANRGFVAFF. CDR3 coding DNA: TGTGCCAGCAGCGCGAACAGGGGGTTCGTGGCTTTCTTT. The V gene is TRBV7-2, the J gene TRBJ1-1; 8 nucleotides match TRBD1. The germline V gene encodes CDR1 SGHTA and CDR2 FQGNSA. J gave up 11 bases and V 5 bases, and 10 bases lay outside the gene matches. CDR3 length equals 13 residues.

By share of the sample, this clonotype is medium-sized. The gene calls are TRBV28 and TRBJ2-7; D remains ambiguous. The V end lost 5 bases, the J end lost 0 bases, and 11 bases lay between the germline ends. This CDR3 contains 14 residues. Germline V lookup: CDR1 MDHEN, CDR2 SYDVKM. The chain's CDR3 is CASSPPPSSYEQYF. The DNA of the CDR3 is TGTGCCAGCAGTCCCCCGCCCAGCTCCTACGAGCAGTACTTC.

In this sample, this clonotype is medium-sized. The rearrangement uses TRBV5-1 and TRBJ2-1, with TRBD2 matching over 8 bases. Trimming removed 0 bases from V and 2 bases from J; junction bases left unmatched: 4. CDR3 length: 16 residues. Germline CDR1 is SGHRS and CDR2 is YFSETQ. CDR3 nucleotides: TGCGCCAGCAGCTTGGCCGGACTAGCCACCTACAATGAGCAGTTCTTC. As protein: CASSLAGLATYNEQFF.

The chain recombines TRBV6-5 with TRBJ1-1, with D perhaps TRBD1 (5 bases). CDR1 is MNHEY and CDR2 is SVGAGI in the germline V gene. CDR3 length: 15 amino acids. Trimming left V 8 bases short and J 1 base short, with 17 bases between. The CDR3 coding sequence is TGTGCCAGCCAACCCGACGGGGCGGCGAACACTGAAGCTTTCTTT. Amino acids: CASQPDGAANTEAFF.